Shown below are 22 T cell receptor beta chains from a single sample sequenced in a study of T cells in Graves' hyperthyroidism and ophthalmopathy. Template material for amplifying TCR beta CDR3 regions consisted of RNA transcripts. The HTBI primer set drove a first-round RT-PCR of the TCR CDR3. Via MiXCR, TCRdb re-called the multiplex PCR reads, giving one row per CDR3 protein. The sample lists approximately 560,000 distinct CDR3 sequences, approximately 14% seen once, with approximately 7.4% in the top ten. The specimen was blood. All receptors derive from a woman aged 25 to 45 with Graves' hyperthyroidism.

This clonotype was counted at least ten times. The chain links TRBV12-3 or TRBV12-4 to TRBJ1-2, with 7 bases aligning to TRBD1. The CDR3 is 12 residues long. The trim removed 9 bases at V and 2 bases at J, leaving 3 bases unmatched. In DNA, the CDR3 is TGTGCCAGTGCGACAGGGAACTATGGCTACACCTTC. Protein sequence: CASATGNYGYTF.

This clonotype was seen a few times. The chain uses TRBV6-1 and TRBJ2-5; TRBD1 matches at 7 bases. CDR3 length: 13 residues. The germline V gene has CDR1 MNHNS and CDR2 SASEGT. J lost 5 bases, V lost 4 bases, and 4 bases had no gene match. This chain's CDR3 is CASSAQGTETQYF. CDR3 bases: TGTGCCAGCAGTGCACAGGGGACGGAGACCCAGTACTTC.

This clonotype showed up many times. The chain carries TRBV29-1 and TRBJ2-3; TRBD1 might be the D (6 bases). The CDR3 covers 13 residues. The germline V gene encodes CDR1 SQVTM and CDR2 ANQGSEA. V gave up 4 bases and J gave up 6 bases, with 14 bases separating them. CDR3 bases: TGCAGCGTTGGGGTCACAGGGAAGGATACGCAGTATTTT. This gives the protein CSVGVTGKDTQYF.

The chain combines TRBV5-1 with TRBJ2-2; 8 bases align to TRBD2. Trimming took 0 bases from V and 8 from J; bases not matched to a gene: 9. The CDR3 runs 16 residues. The germline V gene has CDR1 SGHRS and CDR2 YFSETQ. CDR3 DNA sequence: TGCGCCAGCAGCTTGGAAGCGGGAGCCCCACCAGGGGAGCTGTTTTTT. It specifies CASSLEAGAPPGELFF.

About this clonotype: A much larger clonotype is one base distant, so this may be a read error. V usage is TRBV27 and J usage is TRBJ1-2, with 9 nucleotides matching TRBD1. The V gene end was trimmed by 5 bases and the J gene end by 2 bases; junction bases not matched to a gene: 9. From germline, CDR1 is MNHEY and CDR2 SMNVEV (reference sequence). CDR3 length: 16 residues. DNA for the CDR3: TGTGCCAGCAGTATGACCCCCACAGGGGGCAACTATGGCTACACCTTC. Translating gives CASSMTPTGGNYGYTF.

This clonotype was counted only a few times. This chain connects TRBV19 to TRBJ1-2, with TRBD1 matching 10 bases. J gave up 5 bases and V 5 bases, and 8 bases lay outside the gene matches. The CDR3 covers 15 residues. Germline V gene data show CDR1 as LNHDA and CDR2 as SQIVND (reference sequence). CDR3 nucleotides: TGTGCCAGTAGTCGGAGACAGGGGGCCGGGTATGGCTACACCTTC. Translated: CASSRRQGAGYGYTF.

This clonotype was recorded at least ten times. This chain connects TRBV30 to TRBJ2-2; D unresolved. CDR3 size: 10 residues. The V gene lost 1 base and the J gene lost 6 bases, with 0 bases spanning the gap. Germline V CDR1 and CDR2: GTSNPN, SVGIG (reference sequence). The CDR3 loop is CAWSAGELFF. DNA for the CDR3: TGTGCCTGGAGTGCCGGGGAGCTGTTTTTT.

This clonotype occurred a few times. V usage is TRBV20-1 and J usage is TRBJ2-7, with D possibly TRBD1 on 5 matching bases. This CDR3 contains 13 residues. Between the trimmed V and J ends, which lost 2 bases and 3 bases, there was a span of 11 bases. Germline values: CDR1 DFQATT, CDR2 SNEGSKA (reference sequence). In nucleotides, the CDR3 is TGCAGTGCTAGACCAGCAGGGAACTACGAGCAGTACTTC. Translated, it gives CSARPAGNYEQYF.

V is TRBV27 and J is TRBJ2-1, with 13 bases aligning to TRBD2. The trim removed 2 bases at V and 1 base at J, leaving 5 bases unmatched. The germline V gene has CDR1 MNHEY and CDR2 SMNVEV (reference sequence). This CDR3 has 18 amino acids. As DNA, the CDR3 is TGTGCCAGCAGTTTAAGCGGGACTAGCGGGATGTCCTACAATGAGCAGTTCTTC. It is translated as CASSLSGTSGMSYNEQFF.

This sequence joins TRBV15 and TRBJ2-1; D gene uncertain. Germline V lookup: CDR1 LNHNV, CDR2 YYDKDF (reference sequence). The ends were cut back, 6 bases at V and 3 bases at J, with 12 bases in the middle. The CDR3 loop spans 14 amino acids. The CDR3 DNA reads as TGTGCCACCAGAGATGGAAGATACTACAATGAGCAGTTCTTC. This sequence encodes CATRDGRYYNEQFF.

This clonotype was detected ten times or more. The chain joins TRBV30 to TRBJ1-2; 7 bases agree with TRBD1. The CDR3 has 14 amino acids. CDR1 and CDR2 (germline): GTSNPN, SVGIG (reference sequence). V shed 6 bases, J shed 3 bases, and the junction held 10 bases outside the gene matches. Written as DNA, the CDR3 is TGTGCCTGCAGCGGACAGGCCCATGACTATGGCTACACCTTC. Amino acids: CACSGQAHDYGYTF.

This clonotype was observed at least ten times. The chain combines TRBV20-1 with TRBJ2-7; 9 bases align to TRBD2. V dropped 1 base and J dropped 5; count of bases not matched to a gene: 6. CDR3 length: 14 amino acids. Looked up from germline, CDR1 is DFQATT and CDR2 is SNEGSKA (reference sequence). Here the CDR3 DNA reads TGCAGTGCTAGAGCCGCTAGCGGGATCCACGAGCAGTACTTC. It encodes CSARAASGIHEQYF.

This clonotype was counted many times. The chain combines TRBV5-8 with TRBJ2-1; 11 bases fit TRBD2. CDR1 is SGHTS, CDR2 YDEGEE, per germline. V dropped 4 bases and J dropped 1; count of bases not matched to a gene: 4. The CDR3 sequence is 16 residues long. CDR3 in amino acids: CASSQGLAASYNEQFF. The CDR3 DNA sequence: TGTGCCAGCAGCCAGGGACTAGCGGCGTCCTACAATGAGCAGTTCTTC. Supplemented by reference TRBV5-8 and TRBJ2-1, the full variable domain reads EAGVTQSPTHLIKTRGQQATLRCSPISGHTSVYWYQQALGLGLQFLLWYDEGEERNRGNFPPRFSGRQFPNYSSELNVNALELEDSALYLCASSQGLAASYNEQFFGPGTRLTVL.

Ten or more counts support this clonotype. This rearrangement joins TRBV28 to TRBJ1-6; D might be TRBD1 (6 bases). Trimming shortened V by 5 bases and J by 10 bases, and 21 bases separated the two germline ends. Germline CDR1 is MDHEN and CDR2 is SYDVKM. The CDR3 loop spans 16 amino acids. The CDR3 sequence: CASSLRDHWGQSPLHF. Written as DNA, the CDR3 is TGTGCCAGCAGTCTTCGGGACCACTGGGGGCAATCACCCCTCCACTTT.

Many counts were recorded for this clonotype. The V call is TRBV28, the J call TRBJ2-5; D ambiguous. With 3 bases removed from V and 7 bases from J, the gap between germline ends came to 12 bases. From germline, CDR1 is MDHEN and CDR2 SYDVKM. The CDR3 length is 13 residues. The CDR3 reads CASSFPPLGTQYF. Written as DNA, the CDR3 is TGTGCCAGCAGTTTCCCCCCTCTGGGGACCCAGTACTTC.

This clonotype came up a few times. The chain employs TRBV5-1 and TRBJ2-5, with a possible D match to TRBD1 (6 bases). The CDR3 covers 15 residues. Germline V gene data show CDR1 as SGHRS and CDR2 as YFSETQ. Deletions cut 4 bases from V and 5 bases from J, with 18 bases between. The CDR3 loop is CASSIGDTGRETQYF. The CDR3 bases are TGCGCCAGCAGCATCGGGGACACTGGACGGGAGACCCAGTACTTC. The variable domain in full, with the rest retrieved from reference TRBV5-1 and TRBJ2-5, is KAGVTQTPRYLIKTRGQQVTLSCSPISGHRSVSWYQQTPGQGLQFLFEYFSETQRNKGNFPGRFSGRQFSNSRSEMNVSTLELGDSALYLCASSIGDTGRETQYFGPGTRLLVL.

A remark on this clonotype: A clone one base away is much larger, so this may be a read error. The gene calls are TRBV6-2 or TRBV6-3 and TRBJ2-1, with 10 bases identical to TRBD2. Germline V lookup: CDR1 MNHEY, CDR2 SVGEGT. The CDR3 runs 14 residues. V trimming: 6 bases; J trimming: 4 bases; junction bases outside the gene matches: 3. The CDR3 coding sequence is TGTGCCAGCAGGGGACTAGCGCGTTACAATGAGCAGTTCTTC. Its protein product is CASRGLARYNEQFF.

This rearrangement joins TRBV6-1 to TRBJ2-7; a weak D match, TRBD2 (6 bases). Germline values: CDR1 MNHNS, CDR2 SASEGT. Trimming took off 8 bases at V and 3 bases at J, with 14 bases between the two ends. The CDR3 is 13 residues long. In nucleotides, the CDR3 is TGTGCCAGCGGGCGGGGCGGCATCTACGAGCAGTACTTC. This sequence encodes CASGRGGIYEQYF.

Many counts were recorded for this clonotype. This chain links TRBV20-1 with TRBJ2-3; the D gene is possibly TRBD1 (6 bases). The CDR3 loop spans 14 amino acids. V lost 5 bases, J lost 1 base, and 13 bases lay in between. In germline, CDR1 is DFQATT, CDR2 SNEGSKA (reference sequence). CDR3 sequence (DNA): TGCAGTGCTTCGAACAGGGCCGGCACAGATACGCAGTATTTT. This gives the protein CSASNRAGTDTQYF.

About this clonotype: The junction does not match germline at one end; this may be a read error. This sequence joins TRBV9 and TRBJ2-7, with TRBD2 identical over 10 bases. Germline CDR1 is SGDLS and CDR2 is YYNGEE. The CDR3 contains 17 residues. The CDR3: CASSVGLAGAGAYGQYF. In nucleotides, the CDR3 is TGTGCCAGCAGCGTAGGGCTAGCGGGAGCGGGGGCCTACGGGCAGTACTTC.

In this sample, this clonotype turned up many times. This rearrangement joins TRBV28 to TRBJ1-5; 11 nucleotides align to TRBD1. The germline V gene has CDR1 MDHEN and CDR2 SYDVKM. The CDR3 totals 17 residues. The V segment lost 5 bases and the J segment 4 bases; nucleotides outside the gene matches: 10. The CDR3 reads CASSGWTGGYLNQPQHF. CDR3 DNA sequence: TGTGCCAGCAGTGGCTGGACAGGGGGCTACCTAAATCAGCCCCAGCATTTT.

This clonotype was observed many times. The genes are TRBV14 and TRBJ2-5; D not certain. Deletions cut 0 bases from V and 5 bases from J, with 7 bases between. CDR1 and CDR2 (germline): SGHDN, FVKESK. The CDR3 runs to 13 residues. CDR3 nucleotide sequence: TGTGCCAGCAGCCAAGAACCGGTGGAGACCCAGTACTTC. Translation gives CASSQEPVETQYF. Supplemented by reference TRBV14 and TRBJ2-5, the full variable domain reads EAGVTQFPSHSVIEKGQTVTLRCDPISGHDNLYWYRRVMGKEIKFLLHFVKESKQDESGMPNNRFLAERTGGTYSTLKVQPAELEDSGVYFCASSQEPVETQYFGPGTRLLVL.